The 21 T cell receptor beta chains below were found in one sample sequenced in a study of blood T cell repertoires in COVID-19. The method was immunoSEQ multiplex PCR; TCRdb's version includes in-frame clones alone and lacks a portion of them. The top ten clones hold approximately 0.79% of a sample with 100,000 to 150,000 clones, less than 75% of them seen once. Sequenced: peripheral blood. The receptor set was obtained from a human donor with acute or convalescent COVID-19. The donor label of this sample is uncertain.

Regarding this clone: Other DNA variants within this sample encode the same CDR3. The chain couples TRBV9 to TRBJ1-1; possible D gene TRBD1, 5 bases. The CDR3 extends over 13 amino acids. CDR1 SGDLS and CDR2 YYNGEE come from the germline V gene. Between the trimmed V and J ends, which lost 2 bases and 1 base, there was a span of 6 bases. CDR3 amino acids: CASSVRGNTEAFF. In nucleotides, the CDR3 is TGTGCCAGCAGCGTTAGGGGGAACACTGAAGCTTTCTTT.

V is TRBV6-5 and J is TRBJ1-5, with D tentatively TRBD1 (5 bases). The length of the CDR3 is 13 residues. Deletions cut 4 bases from V and 2 bases from J, with 6 bases between. The V gene's germline CDR1 is MNHEY and CDR2 SVGAGI. CDR3 in DNA: TGTGCCAGCAGTTCGACAGGCAATCAGCCCCAGCATTTT. This codes for CASSSTGNQPQHF.

For the CDR3, the DNA is TGTGCCAGCTCACTAAATAACATGTTCGGCAATCAGCCCCAGCATTTT. This codes for CASSLNNMFGNQPQHF. The V and J genes are TRBV18 and TRBJ1-5; D unresolved. Trimming stripped 4 bases from V and 2 bases from J, with 15 bases between. This CDR3 spans 16 amino acids. The germline CDR1 and CDR2 sequences are KGHSH and LQKENI.

The chain has TRBV18 and TRBJ1-5, with 9 bases aligning to TRBD1. This CDR3 spans 16 amino acids. Germline CDR1 is KGHSH and CDR2 is LQKENI. The ends lost 3 bases at V and 3 bases at J; junction bases unmatched: 6. The CDR3 protein is CASSPSGDRVNQPQHF. For the CDR3, the DNA is TGTGCCAGCTCACCCTCGGGGGACAGGGTCAATCAGCCCCAGCATTTT.

J is TRBJ2-2 and V is TRBV11-2; 8 nucleotides align to TRBD2. Losses at the gene ends were 3 bases for V and 1 base for J; bases not matched to a gene: 13. Per the germline V gene, CDR1 is SGHAT and CDR2 is FQNNGV. The CDR3 is 19 amino acids. The chain's CDR3 is CASSFRAVGGTRNTGELFF. In nucleotides, the CDR3 is TGTGCCAGCAGCTTTAGAGCGGTCGGTGGGACTAGGAACACCGGGGAGCTGTTTTTT.

The chain employs TRBV2 and TRBJ1-2; 8 positions match TRBD1. The CDR3 has 14 amino acids. Germline CDR1 reads SNHLY; CDR2 reads FYNNEI. The V and J ends lost 2 bases and 7 bases, in that order; junction bases with no gene match: 6. In DNA, the CDR3 is TGTGCCAGCAGTGAATTGGGGGACAGGAGTGGCTACACCTTC. It encodes CASSELGDRSGYTF.

V and J are TRBV12-3 or TRBV12-4 and TRBJ2-5, with no clear D. V gave up 3 bases and J gave up 5 bases, with 10 bases separating them. There are 13 residues in the CDR3. The CDR3 DNA is TGTGCCAGCAGTTTGTCTAGGCGGGAGACCCAGTACTTC. Protein: CASSLSRRETQYF.

This clone has just one count. J is TRBJ1-2 and V is TRBV19, with TRBD1 matching 7 bases. CDR1 and CDR2 (germline): LNHDA, SQIVND (reference sequence). V lost 5 bases and J lost 4; bases outside the gene matches: 7. This CDR3 is 14 amino acids long. CDR3 in amino acids: CASSPRGAAYGYTF. The CDR3, as DNA: TGTGCCAGTAGTCCCAGGGGGGCGGCCTATGGCTACACCTTC.

This chain uses TRBV6-5 with TRBJ1-2; 7 bases are a match to TRBD1. Per the germline V gene, CDR1 is MNHEY and CDR2 is SVGAGI. The V gene end was trimmed by 4 bases and the J gene end by 8 bases; junction bases not matched to a gene: 10. This CDR3 is 14 amino acids long. The CDR3 here is CASSSRPTGRGYTF. In DNA form, the CDR3 reads TGTGCCAGCAGTTCTCGCCCGACAGGGAGAGGCTACACCTTC.

This clone was detected many times. The J gene is TRBJ2-3, the V gene TRBV5-1; 8 positions match TRBD1. CDR3 length: 17 residues. Germline assignment: CDR1 SGHRS and CDR2 YFSETQ. Trimming cost V 3 bases and J 0 bases; bases outside gene matches: 9. The CDR3 bases are TGCGCCAGCAGCTCTGATAGTAACAGGGGGAGCACAGATACGCAGTATTTT. Translated, it gives CASSSDSNRGSTDTQYF.

The chain carries TRBV4-1 and TRBJ2-1, with 9 positions matching TRBD2. The length of the CDR3 is 17 residues. V was clipped by 2 bases and J by 4 bases; unmatched bases: 9. Germline V gene sequence: CDR1 MGHRA, CDR2 YSYEKL. CDR3 nucleotide sequence: TGCGCCAGCAGCCAACAAACCGGGACTAGCCTATACAATGAGCAGTTCTTC. It is translated as CASSQQTGTSLYNEQFF.

This chain links TRBV5-4 with TRBJ2-6; D not certain. The V gene lost 2 bases and the J gene lost 0 bases, with 9 bases spanning the gap. The CDR3 is 16 residues long. Germline assignment: CDR1 SGHNT and CDR2 YYREEE (reference sequence). CDR3 in DNA: TGTGCCAGCAGCTTTAAAATTTTCTCTGGGGCCAACGTCCTGACTTTC. Translating it yields CASSFKIFSGANVLTF.

The sample holds a few counts of this clone. This sequence joins TRBV19 and TRBJ2-3, with a possible D match to TRBD2 (6 bases). There are 15 residues in the CDR3. V dropped 3 bases and J dropped 0 bases, with 10 bases sitting between them. In germline, CDR1 is LNHDA, CDR2 SQIVND (reference sequence). For the CDR3, the DNA is TGTGCCAGTAGTATGGACGGGACTAGCACAGATACGCAGTATTTT. Translation: CASSMDGTSTDTQYF.

Concerning this clone: The sample has other DNA sequences that encode this CDR3 too. The gene calls are TRBV9 and TRBJ1-1; D possibly corresponds to TRBD1 (5 bases). Trimming took 0 bases from V and 1 from J, leaving 10 bases between them. Germline loops: CDR1 SGDLS, CDR2 YYNGEE. There are 15 residues in the CDR3. The CDR3 bases are TGTGCCAGCAGCGTAGCGCCTACAGGGAACACTGAAGCTTTCTTT. Translating it yields CASSVAPTGNTEAFF.

J is TRBJ2-7 and V is TRBV18, with D maybe TRBD1 (6 bases). Germline assignment: CDR1 KGHSH and CDR2 LQKENI. V was cut by 0 bases and J by 1 base, with 13 bases left in between. The CDR3 consists of 16 residues. The CDR3 DNA sequence: TGTGCCAGCTCACCACCCACAGGGACGACTTCCTACGAGCAGTACTTC. This translates into CASSPPTGTTSYEQYF.

This chain links TRBV14 with TRBJ2-1; no reliable D call. Germline loops: CDR1 SGHDN, CDR2 FVKESK. There are 14 residues in the CDR3. The V gene lost 6 bases and the J gene lost 3 bases, with 12 bases spanning the gap. In nucleotides, the CDR3 is TGTGCCAGCAGTCCCCTAGGCGGCTACAATGAGCAGTTCTTC. Amino acids: CASSPLGGYNEQFF.

The rearrangement uses TRBV9 and TRBJ2-3; D might be TRBD2 (6 bases). The germline CDR1 and CDR2 sequences are SGDLS and YYNGEE. The CDR3 totals 13 residues. Trimming shortened V by 4 bases and J by 10 bases, and 16 bases separated the two germline ends. The DNA of the CDR3 is TGTGCCAGCAGCCTGACTAGTTTGGGGTCGCAGTATTTT. This translates into CASSLTSLGSQYF.

This clone was seen at least ten times. This chain uses TRBV11-2 with TRBJ2-7, with D unresolved. The CDR3 contains 15 residues. From germline, CDR1 is SGHAT and CDR2 FQNNGV. V lost 0 bases and J 3 bases, leaving 12 bases between the germline ends. CDR3 coding DNA: TGTGCCAGCAGCTTAGATATGTCAGGCCTCTACGAGCAGTACTTC. Translation: CASSLDMSGLYEQYF.

The chain uses TRBV11-2 and TRBJ2-7, with a possible D match to TRBD2 (5 bases). CDR1 SGHAT and CDR2 FQNNGV come from the germline V gene. CDR3 length equals 15 residues. The ends were cut back, 5 bases at V and 0 bases at J, with 14 bases in the middle. The CDR3: CASSIPGSSSYEQYF. CDR3 DNA: TGTGCCAGCAGCATCCCGGGGAGTAGCTCCTACGAGCAGTACTTC.

The table lists this clone with a few counts. The rearrangement joins TRBV20-1 to TRBJ2-7; 10 nucleotides agree with TRBD2. The CDR3 runs 18 residues. J gave up 3 bases and V 3 bases, and 17 bases lay outside the gene matches. The germline gives CDR1 DFQATT, CDR2 SNEGSKA (reference sequence). The CDR3 here is CSASYNRGLLAGSYEQYF. The CDR3 nucleotides read TGCAGTGCTAGTTATAATCGGGGCCTACTAGCGGGGAGCTACGAGCAGTACTTC.

V gene TRBV6-5 combines with J gene TRBJ2-7, with TRBD1 matching 8 bases. The ends lost 2 bases at V and 2 bases at J; junction bases unmatched: 2. CDR3 length: 14 amino acids. Germline values: CDR1 MNHEY, CDR2 SVGAGI. In DNA, the CDR3 is TGTGCCAGCAGTTACGGGGGACAGGCCTACGAGCAGTACTTC. This codes for CASSYGGQAYEQYF.